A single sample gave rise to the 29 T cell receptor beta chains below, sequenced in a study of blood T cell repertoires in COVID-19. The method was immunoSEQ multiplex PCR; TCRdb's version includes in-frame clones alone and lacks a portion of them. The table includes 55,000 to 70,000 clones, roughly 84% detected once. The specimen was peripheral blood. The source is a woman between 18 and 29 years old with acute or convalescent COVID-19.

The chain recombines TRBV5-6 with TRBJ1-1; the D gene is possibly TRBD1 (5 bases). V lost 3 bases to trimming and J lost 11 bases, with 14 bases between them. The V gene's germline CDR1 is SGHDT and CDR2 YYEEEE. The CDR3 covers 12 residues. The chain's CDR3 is CASSSETDLAFF. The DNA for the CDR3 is TGTGCCAGCAGCTCGGAGACAGATTTGGCTTTCTTT.

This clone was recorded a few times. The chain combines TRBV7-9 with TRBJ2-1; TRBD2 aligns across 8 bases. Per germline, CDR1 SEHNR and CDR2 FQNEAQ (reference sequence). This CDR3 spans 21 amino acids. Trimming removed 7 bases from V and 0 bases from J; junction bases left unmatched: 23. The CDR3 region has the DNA TGTGCCAGCACCCCCTGGATCCCCGCAACACTAGCGGCGAGCTCCTACAATGAGCAGTTCTTC. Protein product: CASTPWIPATLAASSYNEQFF.

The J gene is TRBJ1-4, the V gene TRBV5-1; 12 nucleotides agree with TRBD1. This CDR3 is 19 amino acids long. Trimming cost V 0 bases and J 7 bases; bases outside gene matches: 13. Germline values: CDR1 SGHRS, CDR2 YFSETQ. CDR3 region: CASSLEGRGQGAIFEKLFF. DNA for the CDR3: TGCGCCAGCAGCTTGGAGGGTCGGGGACAGGGGGCGATTTTTGAAAAACTGTTTTTT.

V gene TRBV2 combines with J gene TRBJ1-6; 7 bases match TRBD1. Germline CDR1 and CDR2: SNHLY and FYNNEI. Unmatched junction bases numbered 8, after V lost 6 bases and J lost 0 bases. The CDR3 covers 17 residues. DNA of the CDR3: TGTGCCAGCAGGGCAGACAGGGTGGTCTCCTATAATTCACCCCTCCACTTT. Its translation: CASRADRVVSYNSPLHF.

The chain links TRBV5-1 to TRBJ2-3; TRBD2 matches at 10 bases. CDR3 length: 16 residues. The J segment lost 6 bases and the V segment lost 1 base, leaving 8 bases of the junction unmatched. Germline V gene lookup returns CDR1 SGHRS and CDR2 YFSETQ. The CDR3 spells CASSLWVAGGSDTQYF. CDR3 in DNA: TGCGCCAGCAGCTTGTGGGTAGCGGGAGGATCGGATACGCAGTATTTT.

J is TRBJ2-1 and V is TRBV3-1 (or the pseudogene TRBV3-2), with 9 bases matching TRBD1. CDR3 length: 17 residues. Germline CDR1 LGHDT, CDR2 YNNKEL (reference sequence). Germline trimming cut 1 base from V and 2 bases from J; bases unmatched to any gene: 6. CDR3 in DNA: TGTGCCAGCAGCCAAGGGACGGGACAGGGTCCCTACAATGAGCAGTTCTTC. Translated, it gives CASSQGTGQGPYNEQFF.

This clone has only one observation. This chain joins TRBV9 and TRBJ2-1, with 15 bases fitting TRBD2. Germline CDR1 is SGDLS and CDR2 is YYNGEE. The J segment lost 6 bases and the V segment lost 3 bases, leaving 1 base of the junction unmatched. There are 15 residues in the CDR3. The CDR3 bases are TGTGCCAGCAGCGAGGGACTAGCGGGAGGCAATGAGCAGTTCTTC. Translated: CASSEGLAGGNEQFF.

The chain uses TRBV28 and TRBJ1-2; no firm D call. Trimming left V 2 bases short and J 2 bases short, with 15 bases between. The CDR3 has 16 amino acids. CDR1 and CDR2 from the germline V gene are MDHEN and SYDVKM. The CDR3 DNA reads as TGTGCCAGCAGTTTAATAGCCGGACTGCCAAACTATGGCTACACCTTC. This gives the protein CASSLIAGLPNYGYTF.

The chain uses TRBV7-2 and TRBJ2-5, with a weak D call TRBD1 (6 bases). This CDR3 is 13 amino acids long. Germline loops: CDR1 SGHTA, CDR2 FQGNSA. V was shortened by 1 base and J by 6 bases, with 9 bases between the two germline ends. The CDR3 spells CASSLDRVKTQYF. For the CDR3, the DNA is TGTGCCAGCAGCTTAGACAGGGTAAAGACCCAGTACTTC.

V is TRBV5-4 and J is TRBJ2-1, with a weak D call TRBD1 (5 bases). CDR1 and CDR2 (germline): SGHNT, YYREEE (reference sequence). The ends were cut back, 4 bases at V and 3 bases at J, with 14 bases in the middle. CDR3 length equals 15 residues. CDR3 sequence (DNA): TGTGCCAGCAGCGTCGGCCAACAGGACTACAATGAGCAGTTCTTC. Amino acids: CASSVGQQDYNEQFF.

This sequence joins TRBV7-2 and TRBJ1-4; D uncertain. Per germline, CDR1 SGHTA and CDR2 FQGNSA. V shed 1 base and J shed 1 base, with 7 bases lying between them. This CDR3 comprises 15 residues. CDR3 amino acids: CASSLVSGTNEKLFF. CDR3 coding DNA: TGTGCCAGCAGCTTAGTGAGCGGAACTAATGAAAAACTGTTTTTT.

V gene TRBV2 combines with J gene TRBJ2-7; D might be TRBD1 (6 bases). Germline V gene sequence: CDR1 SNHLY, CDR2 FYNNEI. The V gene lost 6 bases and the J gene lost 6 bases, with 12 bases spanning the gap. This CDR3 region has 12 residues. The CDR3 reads CASRTQGGEQYF. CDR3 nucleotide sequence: TGTGCCAGCAGGACACAGGGTGGCGAGCAGTACTTC. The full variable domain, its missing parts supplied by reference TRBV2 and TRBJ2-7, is EPEVTQTPSHQVTQMGQEVILRCVPISNHLYFYWYRQILGQKVEFLVSFYNNEISEKSEIFDDQFSVERPDGSNFTLKIRSTKLEDSAMYFCASRTQGGEQYFGPGTRLTVT.

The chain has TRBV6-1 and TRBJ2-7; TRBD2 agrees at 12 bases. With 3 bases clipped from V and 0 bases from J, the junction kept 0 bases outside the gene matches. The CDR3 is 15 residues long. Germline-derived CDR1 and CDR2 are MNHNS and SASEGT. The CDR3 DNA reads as TGTGCCAGCAGTGAGACTAGCGGGAGCTCCTACGAGCAGTACTTC. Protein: CASSETSGSSYEQYF.

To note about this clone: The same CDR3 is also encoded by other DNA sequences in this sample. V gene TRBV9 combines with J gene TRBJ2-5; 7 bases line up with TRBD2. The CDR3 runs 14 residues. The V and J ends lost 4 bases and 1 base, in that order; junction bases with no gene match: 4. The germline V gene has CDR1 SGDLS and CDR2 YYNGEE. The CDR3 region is CASSPRTSQETQYF. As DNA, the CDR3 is TGTGCCAGCAGCCCAAGGACTAGCCAAGAGACCCAGTACTTC.

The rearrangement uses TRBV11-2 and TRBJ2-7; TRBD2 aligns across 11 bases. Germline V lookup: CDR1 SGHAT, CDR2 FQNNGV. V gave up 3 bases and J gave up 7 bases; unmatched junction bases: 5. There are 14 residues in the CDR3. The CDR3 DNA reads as TGTGCCAGCAGCTTTAGCGGGGGGGCAAGGGAGCAGTACTTC. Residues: CASSFSGGAREQYF.

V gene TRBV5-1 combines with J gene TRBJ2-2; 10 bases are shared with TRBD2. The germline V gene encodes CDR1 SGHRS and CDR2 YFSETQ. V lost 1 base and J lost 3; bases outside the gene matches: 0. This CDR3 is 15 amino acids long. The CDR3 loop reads CASSLLAGDTGELFF. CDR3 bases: TGCGCCAGCAGCTTGCTAGCGGGAGACACCGGGGAGCTGTTTTTT.

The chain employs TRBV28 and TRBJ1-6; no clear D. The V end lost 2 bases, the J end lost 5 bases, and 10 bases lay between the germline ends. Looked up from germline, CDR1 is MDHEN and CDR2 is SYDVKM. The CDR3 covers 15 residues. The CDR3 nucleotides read TGTGCCAGCAGTTTAGCGGGAGCAAATAATTCACCCCTCCACTTT. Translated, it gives CASSLAGANNSPLHF. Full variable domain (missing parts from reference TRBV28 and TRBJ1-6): DVKVTQSSRYLVKRTGEKVFLECVQDMDHENMFWYRQDPGLGLRLIYFSYDVKMKEKGDIPEGYSVSREKKERFSLILESASTNQTSMYLCASSLAGANNSPLHFGNGTRLTVT.

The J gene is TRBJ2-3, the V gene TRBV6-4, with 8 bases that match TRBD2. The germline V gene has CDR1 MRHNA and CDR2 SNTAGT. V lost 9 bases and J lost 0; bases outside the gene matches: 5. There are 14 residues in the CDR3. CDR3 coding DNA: TGTGCCAGGGGCGGGAGGAGTAGCACAGATACGCAGTATTTT. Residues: CARGGRSSTDTQYF.

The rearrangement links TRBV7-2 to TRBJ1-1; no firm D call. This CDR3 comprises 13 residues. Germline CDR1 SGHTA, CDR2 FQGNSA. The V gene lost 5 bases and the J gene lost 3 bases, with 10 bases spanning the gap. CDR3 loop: CASSLKLDTEAFF. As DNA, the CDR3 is TGTGCCAGCAGCCTAAAATTGGACACTGAAGCTTTCTTT.

CDR3 sequence reads: CASSLDQVRSEQFF. DNA of the CDR3: TGTGCCAGCAGCTTAGACCAGGTCCGCAGTGAGCAGTTCTTC. The chain uses TRBV7-6 and TRBJ2-1; D gene uncertain. Germline V gene lookup returns CDR1 SGHVS and CDR2 FNYEAQ. Deletions cut 1 base from V and 9 bases from J, with 13 bases between. The CDR3 extends over 14 amino acids.

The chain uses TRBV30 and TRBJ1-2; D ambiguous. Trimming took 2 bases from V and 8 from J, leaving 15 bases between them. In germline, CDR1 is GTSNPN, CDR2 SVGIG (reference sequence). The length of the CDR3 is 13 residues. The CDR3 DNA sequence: TGTGCCTGGAGTTTTCGCGAGGTTCGAGGCTACACCTTC. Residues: CAWSFREVRGYTF.

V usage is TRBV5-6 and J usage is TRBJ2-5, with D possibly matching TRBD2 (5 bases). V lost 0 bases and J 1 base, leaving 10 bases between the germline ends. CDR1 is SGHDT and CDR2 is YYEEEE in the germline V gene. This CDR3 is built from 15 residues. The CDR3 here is CASSLGGIIQETQYF. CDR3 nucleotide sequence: TGTGCCAGCAGCTTGGGAGGGATAATCCAAGAGACCCAGTACTTC.

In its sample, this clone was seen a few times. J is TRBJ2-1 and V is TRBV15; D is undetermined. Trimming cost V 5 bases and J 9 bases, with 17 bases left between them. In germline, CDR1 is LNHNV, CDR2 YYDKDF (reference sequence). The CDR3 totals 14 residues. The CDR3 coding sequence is TGTGCCACCAGCGCCGAAACCTATTATACTGAGCAGTTCTTC. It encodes CATSAETYYTEQFF.

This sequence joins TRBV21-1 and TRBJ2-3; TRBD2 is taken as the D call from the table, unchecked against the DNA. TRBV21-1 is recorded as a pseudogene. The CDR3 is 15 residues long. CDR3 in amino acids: CASIMSGVLTDTQYF. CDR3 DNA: TGTGCCAGCATCATGTCGGGAGTACTGACAGATACGCAGTATTTT.

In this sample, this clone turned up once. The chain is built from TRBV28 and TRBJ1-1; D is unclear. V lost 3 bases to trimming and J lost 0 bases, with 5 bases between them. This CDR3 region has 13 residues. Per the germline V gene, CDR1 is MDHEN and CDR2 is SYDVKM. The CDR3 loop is CASSFPMNTEAFF. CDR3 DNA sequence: TGTGCCAGCAGTTTCCCAATGAACACTGAAGCTTTCTTT. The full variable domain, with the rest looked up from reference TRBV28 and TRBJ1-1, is DVKVTQSSRYLVKRTGEKVFLECVQDMDHENMFWYRQDPGLGLRLIYFSYDVKMKEKGDIPEGYSVSREKKERFSLILESASTNQTSMYLCASSFPMNTEAFFGQGTRLTVV.

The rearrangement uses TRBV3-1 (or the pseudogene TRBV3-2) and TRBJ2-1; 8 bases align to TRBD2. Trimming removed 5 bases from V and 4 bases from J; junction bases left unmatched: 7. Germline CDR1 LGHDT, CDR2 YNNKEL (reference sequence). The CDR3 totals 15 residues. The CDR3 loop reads CASSSSGSGYNEQFF. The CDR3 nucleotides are TGTGCCAGCAGCTCCAGCGGGAGCGGGTACAATGAGCAGTTCTTC.

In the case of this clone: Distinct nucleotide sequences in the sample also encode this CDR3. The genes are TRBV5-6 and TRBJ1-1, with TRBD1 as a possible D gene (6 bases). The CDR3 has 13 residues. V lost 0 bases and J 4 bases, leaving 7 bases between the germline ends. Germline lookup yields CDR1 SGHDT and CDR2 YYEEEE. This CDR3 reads CASSLGGGTEAFF. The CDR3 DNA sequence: TGTGCCAGCAGCTTGGGAGGGGGCACTGAAGCTTTCTTT.

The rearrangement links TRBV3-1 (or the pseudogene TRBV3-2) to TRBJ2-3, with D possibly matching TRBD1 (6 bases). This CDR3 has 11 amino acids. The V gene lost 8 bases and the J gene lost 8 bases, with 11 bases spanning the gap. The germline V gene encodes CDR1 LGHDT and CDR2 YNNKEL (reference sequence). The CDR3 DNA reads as TGTGCCAGCGGCCCCAGGGGTACGCAGTATTTT. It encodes CASGPRGTQYF.

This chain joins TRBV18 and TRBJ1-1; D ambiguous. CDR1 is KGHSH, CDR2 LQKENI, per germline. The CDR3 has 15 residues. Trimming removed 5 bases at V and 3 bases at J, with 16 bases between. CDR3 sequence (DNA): TGTGCCAGCTCATCGAGGGTAATCGGGGACACTGAAGCTTTCTTT. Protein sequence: CASSSRVIGDTEAFF.